This T cell receptor (beta chain) was observed in a study of shared clonotypes between healthy human individuals. The study, taken as a whole, reports: Clonotype sharing across donors was expected to vary with sequencing depth.

On this clone itself: Its antigen is unknown.

Cells designated naive CD8 were CD45RO-negative and were positively selected for CCR7, with terminally differentiated effector memory CD45RA+ cells excluded. Each donor was a Caucasian adult residing in Nashville, Tennessee. Deep was the level used in running the assay. Sorted-subset replicate PCRs used roughly 210 ng of genomic DNA. This amount corresponded to about 30,000 T cell genomes. Sequencing was performed with immunoSEQ multiplex PCR; in TCRdb, only in-frame clones are kept and a portion is missing. The sample consists of about 820,000 clones, 80% to 95% of them appearing once. Germline lookup yields CDR1 SGHVS and CDR2 FNYEAQ. This CDR3 has 13 residues. V lost 5 bases to trimming and J lost 6 bases, with 11 bases between them.

The sequence was collected from a man aged 30-40 years in good health. Material: naive CD8+ T cells sorted from blood. The chain is built from TRBV7-6 and TRBJ1-5, with D tentatively TRBD1 (5 bases). CDR3 protein: CASSRDWTQPQHF. In DNA form, the CDR3 reads TGTGCCAGCAGCCGGGACTGGACTCAGCCCCAGCATTTT. The whole variable domain, remainder taken from reference TRBV7-6 and TRBJ1-5, is GAGVSQSPRYKVTKRGQDVALRCDPISGHVSLYWYRQALGQGPEFLTYFNYEAQQDKSGLPNDRFSAERPEGSISTLTIQRTEQRDSAMYRCASSRDWTQPQHFGDGTRLSIL.